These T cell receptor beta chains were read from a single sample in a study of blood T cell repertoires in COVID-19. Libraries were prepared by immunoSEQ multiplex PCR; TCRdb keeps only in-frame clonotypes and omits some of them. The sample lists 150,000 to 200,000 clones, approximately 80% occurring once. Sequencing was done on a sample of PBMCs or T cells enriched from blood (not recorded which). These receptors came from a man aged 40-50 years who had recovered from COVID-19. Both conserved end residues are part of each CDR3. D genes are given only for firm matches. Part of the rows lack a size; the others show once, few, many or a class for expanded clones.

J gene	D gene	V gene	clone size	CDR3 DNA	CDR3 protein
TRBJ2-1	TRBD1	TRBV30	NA	TGTGCCTGGAGTCCCGGGACAGGGGATCGCAGTGAGCAGTTCTTC	CAWSPGTGDRSEQFF
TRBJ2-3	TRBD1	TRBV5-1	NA	TGCGCCAGCAGCGCAGGACAGGGAACTAGCACAGATACGCAGTATTTT	CASSAGQGTSTDTQYF
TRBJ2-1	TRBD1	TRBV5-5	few	TGTGCCAGCAGCTTGGGGATGACAGGGTCCTACAATGAGCAGTTCTTC	CASSLGMTGSYNEQFF
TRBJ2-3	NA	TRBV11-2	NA	TGTGCCAGCAGCTTAGGACACCAGGGGACGGATACGCAGTATTTT	CASSLGHQGTDTQYF
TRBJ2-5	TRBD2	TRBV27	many	TGTGCCAGCAGTTTATTCGGGACTAGCAAACAAGAGACCCAGTACTTC	CASSLFGTSKQETQYF
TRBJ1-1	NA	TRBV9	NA	TGTGCCAGCAGCGTAGGGGGGGTAAGGACTGAAGCTTTCTTT	CASSVGGVRTEAFF
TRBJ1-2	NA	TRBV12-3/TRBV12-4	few	TGTGCCAGCACCTTCGGGGGAAGTGGCTACACCTTC	CASTFGGSGYTF
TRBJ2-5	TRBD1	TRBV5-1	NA	TGCGCCAGCACCGACCCTGGACAGGGAGAGACCCAGTACTTC	CASTDPGQGETQYF
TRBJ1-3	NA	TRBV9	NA	TGTGCCAGCAGCATCCGAAACGAACTGTCTGGAAACACCATATATTTT	CASSIRNELSGNTIYF
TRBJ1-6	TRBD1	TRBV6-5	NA	TGTGCCAGCCGATTCCCAGGGGGAAATAATTCACCCCTCCACTTT	CASRFPGGNNSPLHF
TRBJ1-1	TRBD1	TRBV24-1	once	TGTGCCACCCCACAGGGGGCGAACTTTAACACTGAAGCTTTCTTT	CATPQGANFNTEAFF